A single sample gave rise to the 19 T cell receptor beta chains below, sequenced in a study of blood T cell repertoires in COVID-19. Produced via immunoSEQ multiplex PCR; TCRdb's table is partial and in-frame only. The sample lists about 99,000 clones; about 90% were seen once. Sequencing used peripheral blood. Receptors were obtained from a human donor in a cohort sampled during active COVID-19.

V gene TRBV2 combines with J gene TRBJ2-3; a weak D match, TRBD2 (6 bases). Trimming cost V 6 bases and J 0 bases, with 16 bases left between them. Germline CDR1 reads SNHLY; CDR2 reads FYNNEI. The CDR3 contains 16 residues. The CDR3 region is CASRVSGLRSTDTQYF. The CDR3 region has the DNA TGTGCCAGCAGAGTATCGGGACTCAGAAGCACAGATACGCAGTATTTT.

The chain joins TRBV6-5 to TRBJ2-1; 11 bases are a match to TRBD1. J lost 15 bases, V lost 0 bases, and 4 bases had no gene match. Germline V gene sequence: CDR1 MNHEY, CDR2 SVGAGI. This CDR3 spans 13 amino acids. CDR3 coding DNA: TGTGCCAGCAGTTACTCGGGACAGGGGGTTCTGTTCTTC. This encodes CASSYSGQGVLFF.

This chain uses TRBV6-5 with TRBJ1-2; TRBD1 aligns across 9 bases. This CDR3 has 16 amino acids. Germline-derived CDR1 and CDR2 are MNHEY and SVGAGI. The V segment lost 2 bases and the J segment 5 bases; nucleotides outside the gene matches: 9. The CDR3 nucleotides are TGTGCCAGCAGTTACAACGGACAGGGGTTAAAATATGGCTACACCTTC. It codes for CASSYNGQGLKYGYTF.

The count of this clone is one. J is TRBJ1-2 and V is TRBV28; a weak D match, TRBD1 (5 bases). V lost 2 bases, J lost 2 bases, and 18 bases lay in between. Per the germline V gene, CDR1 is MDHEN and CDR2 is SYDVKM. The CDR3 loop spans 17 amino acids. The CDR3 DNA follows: TGTGCCAGCAGTTTAATGTTTCGTAGGGGAAAAAACTATGGCTACACCTTC. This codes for CASSLMFRRGKNYGYTF.

The CDR3 region has the DNA TGTGCCAGCAGGGCCCCGGCCCGCGCTACGGGGGAGCAGTACTTC. Translated: CASRAPARATGEQYF. V is TRBV6-6 and J is TRBJ2-7, with a weak D call TRBD2 (5 bases). Germline V gives CDR1 MNHNY, CDR2 SVGAGI (reference sequence). The CDR3 extends over 15 amino acids. V was cut by 6 bases and J by 7 bases, with 22 bases left in between.

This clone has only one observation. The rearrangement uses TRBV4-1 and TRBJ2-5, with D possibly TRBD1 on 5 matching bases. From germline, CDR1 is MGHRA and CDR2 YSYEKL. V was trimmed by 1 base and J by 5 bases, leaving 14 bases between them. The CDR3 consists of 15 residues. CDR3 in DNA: TGCGCCAGCAGCCAAGGAAGACAGTTTGGGGAGACCCAGTACTTC. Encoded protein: CASSQGRQFGETQYF.

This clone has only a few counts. The CDR3 DNA sequence: TGTGCCAGCACTTCGGTAACAGGGCTTAATGAAAAACTGTTTTTT. Its protein product is CASTSVTGLNEKLFF. This chain joins TRBV6-6 and TRBJ1-4, with D maybe TRBD1 (6 bases). Germline CDR1 is MNHNY and CDR2 is SVGAGI (reference sequence). This CDR3 spans 15 amino acids. The V end lost 7 bases, the J end lost 4 bases, and 16 bases lay between the germline ends.

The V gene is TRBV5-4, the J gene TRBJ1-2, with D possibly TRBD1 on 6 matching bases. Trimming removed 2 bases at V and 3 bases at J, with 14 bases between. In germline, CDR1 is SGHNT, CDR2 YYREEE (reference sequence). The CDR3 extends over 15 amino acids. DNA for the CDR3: TGTGCCAGCAGCTTTGTGGGGGCGTCTGACTATGGCTACACCTTC. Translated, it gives CASSFVGASDYGYTF.

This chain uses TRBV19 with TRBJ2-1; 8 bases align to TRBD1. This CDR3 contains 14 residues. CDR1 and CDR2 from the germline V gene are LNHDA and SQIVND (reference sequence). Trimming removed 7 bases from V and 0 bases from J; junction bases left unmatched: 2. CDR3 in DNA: TGTGCCAGTATGGACAGGGTCTCCTACAATGAGCAGTTCTTC. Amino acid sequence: CASMDRVSYNEQFF.

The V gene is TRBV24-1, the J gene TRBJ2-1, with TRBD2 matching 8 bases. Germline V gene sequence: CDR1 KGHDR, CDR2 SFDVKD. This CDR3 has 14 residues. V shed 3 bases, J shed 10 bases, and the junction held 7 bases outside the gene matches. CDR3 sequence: CATSDAAGGEEQFF. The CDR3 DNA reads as TGTGCCACCAGTGATGCAGCCGGGGGGGAAGAGCAGTTCTTC.

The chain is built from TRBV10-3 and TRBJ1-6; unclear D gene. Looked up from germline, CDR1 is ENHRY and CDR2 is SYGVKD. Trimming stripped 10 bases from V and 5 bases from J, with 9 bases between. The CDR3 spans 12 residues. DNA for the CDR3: TGTGCCACCCAACCGGATAATTCACCCCTCCACTTT. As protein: CATQPDNSPLHF.

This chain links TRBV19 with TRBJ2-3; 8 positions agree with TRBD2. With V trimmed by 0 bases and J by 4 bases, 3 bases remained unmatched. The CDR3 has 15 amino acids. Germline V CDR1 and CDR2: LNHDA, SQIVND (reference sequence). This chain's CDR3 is CASSIDGRAADTQYF. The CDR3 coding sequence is TGTGCCAGTAGTATAGACGGGAGGGCCGCAGATACGCAGTATTTT.

CDR3 amino acids: CASRETSGYHNEQFF. The CDR3 bases are TGTGCCAGTAGGGAGACTAGCGGATACCACAATGAGCAGTTCTTC. V gene TRBV19 combines with J gene TRBJ2-1; 9 bases are shared with TRBD2. CDR3 size: 15 residues. Germline-derived CDR1 and CDR2 are LNHDA and SQIVND (reference sequence). J lost 5 bases, V lost 6 bases, and 8 bases had no gene match.

In DNA, the CDR3 is TGTGCCAGCAGCCCCGGGGACAGGTCAGGGGCCCAGCATTTT. Residues: CASSPGDRSGAQHF. The chain combines TRBV7-2 with TRBJ1-5, with TRBD1 identical over 8 bases. This CDR3 is 14 amino acids long. V lost 5 bases to trimming and J lost 11 bases; unmatched junction nucleotides: 11. Germline V CDR1 and CDR2: SGHTA, FQGNSA.

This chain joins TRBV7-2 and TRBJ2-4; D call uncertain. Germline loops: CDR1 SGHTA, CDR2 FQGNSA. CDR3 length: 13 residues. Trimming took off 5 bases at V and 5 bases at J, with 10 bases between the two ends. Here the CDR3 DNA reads TGTGCCAGCAGCCTAAGAACCCAAAACATTCAGTACTTC. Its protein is CASSLRTQNIQYF. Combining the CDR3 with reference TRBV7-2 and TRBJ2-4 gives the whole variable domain GAGVSQSPSNKVTEKGKDVELRCDPISGHTALYWYRQSLGQGLEFLIYFQGNSAPDKSGLPSDRFSAERTGGSVSTLTIQRTQQEDSAVYLCASSLRTQNIQYFGAGTRLSVL.

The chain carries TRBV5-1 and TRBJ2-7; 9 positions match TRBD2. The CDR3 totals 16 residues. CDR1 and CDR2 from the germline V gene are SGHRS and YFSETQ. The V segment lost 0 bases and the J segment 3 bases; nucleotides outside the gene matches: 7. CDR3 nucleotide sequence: TGCGCCAGCAGCTTGGGAACCTTAGCGGGAGTCTACGAGCAGTACTTC. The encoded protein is CASSLGTLAGVYEQYF.

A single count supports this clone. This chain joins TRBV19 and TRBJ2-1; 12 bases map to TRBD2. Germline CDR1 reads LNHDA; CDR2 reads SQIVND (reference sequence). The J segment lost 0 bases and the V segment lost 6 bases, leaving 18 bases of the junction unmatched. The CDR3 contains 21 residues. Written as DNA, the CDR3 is TGTGCCAGTAGGGACCCTCCGTCTAGCGGGAGGGCCATCAGCTCCTACAATGAGCAGTTCTTC. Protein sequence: CASRDPPSSGRAISSYNEQFF.

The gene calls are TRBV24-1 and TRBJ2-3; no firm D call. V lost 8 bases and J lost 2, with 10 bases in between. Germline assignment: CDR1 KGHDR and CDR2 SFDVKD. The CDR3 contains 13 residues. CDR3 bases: TGTGCCACCACTACCGGGTACACAGATACGCAGTATTTT. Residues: CATTTGYTDTQYF.

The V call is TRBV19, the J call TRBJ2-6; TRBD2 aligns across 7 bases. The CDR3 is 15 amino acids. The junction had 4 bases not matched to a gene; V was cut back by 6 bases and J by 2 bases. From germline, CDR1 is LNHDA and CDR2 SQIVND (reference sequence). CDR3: CASSTRGAGANVLTF. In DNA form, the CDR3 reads TGTGCCAGTAGCACCCGGGGGGCTGGGGCCAACGTCCTGACTTTC. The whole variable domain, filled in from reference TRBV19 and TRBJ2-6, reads DGGITQSPKYLFRKEGQNVTLSCEQNLNHDAMYWYRQDPGQGLRLIYYSQIVNDFQKGDIAEGYSVSREKKESFPLTVTSAQKNPTAFYLCASSTRGAGANVLTFGAGSRLTVL.